This T cell receptor (beta chain) was obtained from a study of T cell responses to AZD1222 COVID-19 vaccine. The method was immunoSEQ multiplex PCR; TCRdb's version includes in-frame clones alone and lacks a portion of them. The sample holds about 140,000 clones, 80% to 95% seen once. The germline V gene encodes CDR1 SGHVS and CDR2 FQNEAQ. Trimming took off 2 bases at V and 2 bases at J, with 8 bases between the two ends. This CDR3 spans 14 amino acids. Findings and limits, study-wide: The study sampled repertoires only after the peak T cell response. The study reported that nearly half of spike-specific TCRs target unmutated variant regions. Among the donors, most were white British and more were female, and clonal diversity was possibly underestimated. Just five to seven AZD1222 recipients tested seropositive at baseline.

As to this clone: The antigen remains undetermined.

This TCR was recovered from an adult in good health. The chain is built from TRBV7-8 and TRBJ2-3, with TRBD2 as a possible D gene (6 bases). The sample consisted of peripheral blood, taken on day 0 of AZD1222 vaccination. The DNA for the CDR3 is TGTGCCAGCAGCTTATTGCGGGACACAGATACGCAGTATTTT. Translated: CASSLLRDTDTQYF.